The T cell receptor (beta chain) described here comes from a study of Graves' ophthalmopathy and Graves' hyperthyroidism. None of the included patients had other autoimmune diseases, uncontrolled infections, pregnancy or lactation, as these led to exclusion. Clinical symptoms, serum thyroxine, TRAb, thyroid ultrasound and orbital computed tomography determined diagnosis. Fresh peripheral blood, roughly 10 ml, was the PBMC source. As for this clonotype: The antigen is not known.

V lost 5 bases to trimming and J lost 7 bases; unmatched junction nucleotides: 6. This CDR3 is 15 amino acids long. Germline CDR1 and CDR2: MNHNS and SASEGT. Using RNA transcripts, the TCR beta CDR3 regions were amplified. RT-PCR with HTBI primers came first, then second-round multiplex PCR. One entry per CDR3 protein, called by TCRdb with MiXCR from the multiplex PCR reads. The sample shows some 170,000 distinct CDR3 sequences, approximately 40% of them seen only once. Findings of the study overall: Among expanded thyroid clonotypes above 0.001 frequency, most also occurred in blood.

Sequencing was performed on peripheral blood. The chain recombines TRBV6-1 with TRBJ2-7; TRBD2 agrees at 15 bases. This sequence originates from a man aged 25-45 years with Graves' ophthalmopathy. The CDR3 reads CASSIRGLAGGEQYF. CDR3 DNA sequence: TGTGCCAGCAGTATCAGGGGACTAGCGGGAGGTGAGCAGTACTTC.